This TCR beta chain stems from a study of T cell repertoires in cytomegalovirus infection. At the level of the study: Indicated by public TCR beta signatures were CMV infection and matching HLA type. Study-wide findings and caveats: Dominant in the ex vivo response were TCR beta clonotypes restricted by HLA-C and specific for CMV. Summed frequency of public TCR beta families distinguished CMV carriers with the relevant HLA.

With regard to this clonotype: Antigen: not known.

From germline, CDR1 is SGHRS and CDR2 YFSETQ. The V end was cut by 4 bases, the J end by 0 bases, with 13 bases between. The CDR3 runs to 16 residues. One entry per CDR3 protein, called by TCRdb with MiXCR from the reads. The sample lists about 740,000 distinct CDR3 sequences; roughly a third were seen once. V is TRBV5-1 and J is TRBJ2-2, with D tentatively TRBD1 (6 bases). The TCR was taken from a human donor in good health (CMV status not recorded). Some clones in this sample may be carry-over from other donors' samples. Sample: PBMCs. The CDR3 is CASSIQGLANTGELFF. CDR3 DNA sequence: TGCGCCAGCAGCATACAGGGCCTCGCGAACACCGGGGAGCTGTTTTTT.